The source of this T cell receptor (beta chain) is a study of cytomegalovirus exposure and HLA in healthy donors. Study results and caveats: The study reported that TCR beta sequences accurately predicted HLA-A and HLA-B alleles in most subjects. TCR beta V segments were, for the most part, productive about 87% or about 30% of the time in an earlier analysis.

Germline-derived CDR1 and CDR2 are SGDLS and YYNGEE. The CDR3 totals 14 residues. V was clipped by 0 bases and J by 2 bases, with 9 bases between them. Both 60 Vbeta primers and 13 Jbeta primers went into the PCR. The assay was immunoSEQ multiplex PCR, and TCRdb's table has in-frame clones only and misses some. Here the sample spans approximately 130,000 clones, over 70% being singletons. Remarks on this clone: Its antigen remains unknown.

The specimen sequenced was PBMCs. This sequence was found in a middle-aged woman in good health and CMV-seropositive. The rearrangement links TRBV9 to TRBJ2-7; a possible D gene is TRBD2 (5 bases). As DNA, the CDR3 is TGTGCCAGCAGCGTAGATGAGGGAACCTACGAGCAGTACTTC. Translating gives CASSVDEGTYEQYF.